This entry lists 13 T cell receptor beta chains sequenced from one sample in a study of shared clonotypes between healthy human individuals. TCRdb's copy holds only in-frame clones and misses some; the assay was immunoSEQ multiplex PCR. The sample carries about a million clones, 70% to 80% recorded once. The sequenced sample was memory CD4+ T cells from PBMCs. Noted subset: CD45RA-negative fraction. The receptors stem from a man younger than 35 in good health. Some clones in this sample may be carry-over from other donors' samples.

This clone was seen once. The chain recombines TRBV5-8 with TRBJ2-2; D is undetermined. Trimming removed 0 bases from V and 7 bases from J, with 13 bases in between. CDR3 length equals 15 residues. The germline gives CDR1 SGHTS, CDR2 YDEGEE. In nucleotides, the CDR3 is TGTGCCAGCAGCTTGGGTCACACCTTTGTCGGGGAGCTGTTTTTT. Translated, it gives CASSLGHTFVGELFF.

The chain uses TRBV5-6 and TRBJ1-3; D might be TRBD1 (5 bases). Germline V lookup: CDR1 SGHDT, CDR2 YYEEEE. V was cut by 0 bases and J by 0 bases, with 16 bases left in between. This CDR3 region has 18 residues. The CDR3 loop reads CASSLGSSDSSSGNTIYF. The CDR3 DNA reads TGTGCCAGCAGCTTGGGTTCCTCCGACAGCTCCTCTGGAAACACCATATATTTT.

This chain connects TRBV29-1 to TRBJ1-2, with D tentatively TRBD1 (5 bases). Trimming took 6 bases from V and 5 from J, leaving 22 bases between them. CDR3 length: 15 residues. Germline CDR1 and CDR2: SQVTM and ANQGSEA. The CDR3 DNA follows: TGCAGCGTGCACGGGGCCATAAGGGGAGGTTATGGCTACACCTTC. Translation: CSVHGAIRGGYGYTF.

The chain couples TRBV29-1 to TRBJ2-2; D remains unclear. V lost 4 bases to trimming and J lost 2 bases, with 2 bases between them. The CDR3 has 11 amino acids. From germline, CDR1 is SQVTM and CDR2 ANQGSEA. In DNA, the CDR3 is TGCAGCGTTGTAAACACCGGGGAGCTGTTTTTT. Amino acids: CSVVNTGELFF.

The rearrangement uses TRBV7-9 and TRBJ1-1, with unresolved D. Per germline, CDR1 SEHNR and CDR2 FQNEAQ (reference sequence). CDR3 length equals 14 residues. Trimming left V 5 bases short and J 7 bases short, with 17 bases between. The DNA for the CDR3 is TGTGCCAGCAGCCCCGAGGGAGGAGTTTTTGAAGCTTTCTTT. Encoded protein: CASSPEGGVFEAFF.

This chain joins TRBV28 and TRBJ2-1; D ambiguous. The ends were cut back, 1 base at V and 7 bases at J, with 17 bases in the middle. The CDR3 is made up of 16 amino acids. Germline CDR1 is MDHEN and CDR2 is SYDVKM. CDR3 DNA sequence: TGTGCCAGCAGTTTATCACCCCTAACAGATAGAAATGAGCAGTTCTTC. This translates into CASSLSPLTDRNEQFF. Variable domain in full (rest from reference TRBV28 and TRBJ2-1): DVKVTQSSRYLVKRTGEKVFLECVQDMDHENMFWYRQDPGLGLRLIYFSYDVKMKEKGDIPEGYSVSREKKERFSLILESASTNQTSMYLCASSLSPLTDRNEQFFGPGTRLTVL.

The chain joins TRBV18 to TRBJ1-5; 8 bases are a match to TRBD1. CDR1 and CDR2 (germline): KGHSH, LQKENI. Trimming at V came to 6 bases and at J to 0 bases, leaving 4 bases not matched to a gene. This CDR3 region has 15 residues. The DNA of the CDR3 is TGTGCCAGCTCGCCAGGGGGCTCTAGCAATCAGCCCCAGCATTTT. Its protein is CASSPGGSSNQPQHF.

In DNA, the CDR3 is TGTGCCAGCAGCTTAAGCGGGGCGAACACCGGGGAGCTGTTTTTT. It specifies CASSLSGANTGELFF. The chain uses TRBV5-6 and TRBJ2-2; TRBD2 aligns across 7 bases. CDR3 length: 15 amino acids. After removal of 2 bases from V and 0 bases from J, the junction contained 1 base not matched to a gene. Germline assignment: CDR1 SGHDT and CDR2 YYEEEE.

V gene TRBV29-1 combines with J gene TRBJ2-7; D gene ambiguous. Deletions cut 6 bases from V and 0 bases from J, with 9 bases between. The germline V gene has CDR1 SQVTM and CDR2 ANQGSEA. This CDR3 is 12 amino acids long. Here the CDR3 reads CSVRASSYEQYF. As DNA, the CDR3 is TGCAGCGTCCGGGCCAGCTCCTACGAGCAGTACTTC.

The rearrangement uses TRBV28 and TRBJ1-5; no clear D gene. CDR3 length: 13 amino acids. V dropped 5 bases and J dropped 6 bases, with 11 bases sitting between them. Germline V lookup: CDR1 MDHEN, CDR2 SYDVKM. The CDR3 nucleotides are TGTGCCAGCAGTCATCCCGTGGTTCAGCCCCAGCATTTT. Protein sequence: CASSHPVVQPQHF.

The CDR3 here is CASSYRLLAGFDNEQFF. The CDR3 DNA is TGTGCCAGCAGTTACCGCCTTCTAGCGGGGTTCGACAATGAGCAGTTCTTC. The chain couples TRBV5-4 to TRBJ2-1; TRBD2 agrees at 9 bases. The CDR3 has 17 amino acids. Germline V gene sequence: CDR1 SGHNT, CDR2 YYREEE (reference sequence). The V and J ends lost 5 bases and 5 bases, in that order; junction bases with no gene match: 14.

The CDR3 bases are TGCGCCAGCAGCTTGAGCCCTAGCGGGAGATTCGGGGAGCTGTTTTTT. This gives the protein CASSLSPSGRFGELFF. The rearrangement uses TRBV5-1 and TRBJ2-2; 10 bases agree with TRBD2. J gave up 7 bases and V 1 base, and 7 bases lay outside the gene matches. Germline V gives CDR1 SGHRS, CDR2 YFSETQ. CDR3 length: 16 amino acids.

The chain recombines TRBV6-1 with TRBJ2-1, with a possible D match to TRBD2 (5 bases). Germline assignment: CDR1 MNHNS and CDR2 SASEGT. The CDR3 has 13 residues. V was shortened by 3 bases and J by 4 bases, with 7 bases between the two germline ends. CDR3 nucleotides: TGTGCCAGCAGTGATAGGAGGTACAATGAGCAGTTCTTC. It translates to CASSDRRYNEQFF.